The clone carrying this T cell receptor (beta chain) came up many times. The data derive from a study of breast tumors, draining lymph nodes, adjacent tissues. TCRdb re-called the multiplex PCR reads with MiXCR, one entry per CDR3 protein. The table includes some 83,000 distinct CDR3 sequences, roughly 19% detected once. This CDR3 is 14 amino acids long. J lost 4 bases, V lost 4 bases, and 4 bases had no gene match. Germline V CDR1 and CDR2: SEHNR, FQNEAQ (reference sequence). Samples came from axillary lymph nodes draining the breast cancer. The rearrangement uses TRBV7-9 and TRBJ1-5, with 7 positions matching TRBD1. The TCR originated in a female donor with breast cancer. Some clones in this sample may be carry-over from other donors' samples. The specimen was axillary lymph node tissue. The CDR3 loop is CASSSPGGNQPQHF. The DNA for the CDR3 is TGTGCCAGCAGCTCACCAGGGGGGAATCAGCCCCAGCATTTT.